This TCR beta chain stems from a study of blood T cell repertoires in COVID-19. About the research overall: Sites across the United States, Italy and Spain contributed samples from acute and convalescent COVID-19. PBMCs, B-cell-depleted T cells, or T cells provided the cDNA or gDNA that made up the material.

In the original analysis: By means of reference gene primer amplification, nucleated cell counts were estimated. Repertoires were generated with immunoSEQ multiplex PCR, while TCRdb's copy carries only in-frame clones and drops some. That table furnishes V, J and clone size, whereas the DNA furnished D and trimming. The sample holds roughly 86,000 clones, 91% seen once. Germline V gene lookup returns CDR1 SGHTA and CDR2 FQGTGA. V was pared by 5 bases and J by 8 bases, with 9 bases of the junction left unmatched. There are 14 residues in the CDR3. This TCR derives from a woman aged 45-65 years in a cohort sampled during active COVID-19. This rearrangement joins TRBV7-3 to TRBJ2-1, with TRBD1 matching over 7 bases. What was sequenced was peripheral blood. The CDR3 DNA follows: TGTGCCAGCAGCACGGGACAGCCTGGGGATGAGCAGTTCTTC. Protein: CASSTGQPGDEQFF.